The 29 T cell receptor beta chains below were found in one sample sequenced in a study of T cells after yellow fever vaccination. Each CDR3 protein gets one entry after TCRdb re-called the 5' RACE reads with MiXCR. The sample has fewer than 350,000 distinct CDR3 sequences, roughly 3.5% seen once. The source was PBMCs, collected on the day of the yellow fever booster vaccination. The receptors stem from a man between 18 and 29 years old who received the YFV17D yellow fever vaccine.

J is TRBJ2-5 and V is TRBV5-6; D is tentatively TRBD1 or TRBD2 (5 bases each). The CDR3 loop spans 14 amino acids. V was pared by 0 bases and J by 7 bases, with 13 bases between. Germline CDR1 reads SGHDT; CDR2 reads YYEEEE. Here the CDR3 DNA reads TGTGCCAGCAGCTTGGAGGGGCTTGCGGGGACCCAGTACTTC. Protein: CASSLEGLAGTQYF.

This clonotype was detected a few times. This chain links TRBV12-3 or TRBV12-4 with TRBJ2-3; possibly TRBD1 or TRBD2 for D (5 bases each). Trimming removed 6 bases from V and 2 bases from J, with 12 bases in between. The CDR3 covers 14 residues. The CDR3 spells CASSSGRSTDTQYF. The CDR3 DNA is TGTGCCAGCAGCTCGGGGCGCTCCACAGATACGCAGTATTTT.

This clonotype was detected a few times. The chain employs TRBV4-1 and TRBJ2-1; TRBD2 matches at 7 bases. CDR1 is MGHRA, CDR2 YSYEKL, per germline. This CDR3 spans 16 amino acids. With V trimmed by 0 bases and J by 4 bases, 6 bases remained unmatched. The CDR3 region is CASSQDLGRGYNEQFF. The CDR3 region has the DNA TGCGCCAGCAGCCAAGATTTGGGGCGGGGGTACAATGAGCAGTTCTTC.

This clonotype was detected many times. The rearrangement uses TRBV20-1 and TRBJ2-7; D unresolved. The V end was cut by 1 base, the J end by 6 bases, with 10 bases between. The CDR3 extends over 12 amino acids. The germline V gene encodes CDR1 DFQATT and CDR2 SNEGSKA (reference sequence). The DNA of the CDR3 is TGCAGTGCTAGAGGGTATCCGTCCGAGCAGTACGTC. It yields the protein CSARGYPSEQYV.

This clonotype turned up a few times. Here the CDR3 reads CASSWGTSTDTQYF. The DNA for the CDR3 is TGTGCCAGCAGTTGGGGCACTAGCACAGATACGCAGTATTTT. The rearrangement joins TRBV6-5 to TRBJ2-3; TRBD1 might be the D (5 bases). The CDR3 runs to 14 residues. Trimming removed 4 bases from V and 0 bases from J, with 8 bases in between. From germline, CDR1 is MNHEY and CDR2 SVGAGI.

This clonotype was counted many times. The genes are TRBV5-1 and TRBJ2-3; TRBD1 might be the D (5 bases). V lost 2 bases to trimming and J lost 4 bases, with 14 bases between them. This CDR3 comprises 15 residues. CDR1 SGHRS and CDR2 YFSETQ come from the germline V gene. The CDR3 protein is CASSFDSPSPDTQYF. CDR3 nucleotide sequence: TGCGCCAGCAGCTTCGACAGCCCTTCTCCAGATACGCAGTATTTT.

This clonotype was counted between two and nine times. This chain links TRBV11-2 with TRBJ2-3, with TRBD2 matching 11 bases. The CDR3 consists of 16 residues. The germline CDR1 and CDR2 sequences are SGHAT and FQNNGV. Germline trimming cut 5 bases from V and 0 bases from J; bases unmatched to any gene: 4. The DNA of the CDR3 is TGTGCCAGCAGCACCTGGACTAGCGGGAGCACAGATACGCAGTATTTT. Its protein is CASSTWTSGSTDTQYF. Full variable domain (outside the CDR3, taken from reference TRBV11-2 and TRBJ2-3): EAGVAQSPRYKIIEKRQSVAFWCNPISGHATLYWYQQILGQGPKLLIQFQNNGVVDDSQLPKDRFSAERLKGVDSTLKIQPAKLEDSAVYLCASSTWTSGSTDTQYFGPGTRLTVL.

The J gene is TRBJ2-1, the V gene TRBV6-2 or TRBV6-3; 8 nucleotides match TRBD2. The trim removed 8 bases at V and 15 bases at J, leaving 9 bases unmatched. Germline V gene sequence: CDR1 MNHEY, CDR2 SVGEGT. CDR3 length: 11 residues. The DNA for the CDR3 is TGTGCCAGCGCGGGGGGACTGGGGCGGTTCTTC. This codes for CASAGGLGRFF.

The chain recombines TRBV29-1 with TRBJ2-2; 9 bases align to TRBD2. Germline-derived CDR1 and CDR2 are SQVTM and ANQGSEA. This CDR3 has 14 residues. V lost 6 bases to trimming and J lost 2 bases; unmatched junction nucleotides: 4. The CDR3 nucleotides read TGCAGCGTGATGCGGGGGGGAAACACCGGGGAGCTGTTTTTT. This translates into CSVMRGGNTGELFF.

At least ten counts were recorded for this clonotype. This chain uses TRBV11-2 with TRBJ2-2; D possibly uses TRBD1 or TRBD2 (5 bases each). Germline assignment: CDR1 SGHAT and CDR2 FQNNGV. The CDR3 loop spans 15 amino acids. V lost 1 base to trimming and J lost 5 bases, with 11 bases between them. This chain's CDR3 is CASSLAGTTTGELFF. CDR3 DNA sequence: TGTGCCAGCAGCTTAGCCGGGACCACAACCGGGGAGCTGTTTTTT.

This chain links TRBV7-8 with TRBJ2-7, with D possibly TRBD1 on 6 matching bases. CDR1 is SGHVS and CDR2 is FQNEAQ in the germline V gene. The CDR3 has 14 residues. The ends were cut back, 2 bases at V and 4 bases at J, with 12 bases in the middle. The CDR3 sequence is CASSLSLGAYEQYV. The CDR3 DNA reads TGTGCCAGCAGCTTATCGCTGGGGGCATACGAGCAGTACGTC.

This clonotype has more than one count but fewer than ten. The V and J genes are TRBV20-1 and TRBJ2-3, with TRBD2 matching over 12 bases. The J segment lost 7 bases and the V segment lost 2 bases, leaving 7 bases of the junction unmatched. Germline assignment: CDR1 DFQATT and CDR2 SNEGSKA (reference sequence). The CDR3 is made up of 15 amino acids. In DNA form, the CDR3 reads TGCAGTGCTAGATCGACTAGCGGGGGATCCTATACGCAGTATTTT. Protein: CSARSTSGGSYTQYF.

This clonotype was observed a handful of times. The V call is TRBV18, the J call TRBJ1-6; TRBD1 matches 7 bases. The V gene's germline CDR1 is KGHSH and CDR2 LQKENI. V lost 2 bases, J lost 5 bases, and 6 bases stayed unmatched. This CDR3 contains 16 residues. For the CDR3, the DNA is TGTGCCAGCTCACCAGGGACAGCGACGAATAATTCACCCCTCCACTTT. Its translation is CASSPGTATNNSPLHF.

The chain has TRBV20-1 and TRBJ2-5; perhaps TRBD1 as D (6 bases). The V end lost 6 bases, the J end lost 2 bases, and 13 bases lay between the germline ends. CDR3 length equals 13 residues. Germline V gene lookup returns CDR1 DFQATT and CDR2 SNEGSKA (reference sequence). The CDR3, as DNA: TGCAGTGCAATCCGGGACATACAAGAGACCCAGTACTTC. As protein: CSAIRDIQETQYF.

This clonotype was detected ten times or more. The chain uses TRBV14 and TRBJ1-4, with D unclear. The germline V gene encodes CDR1 SGHDN and CDR2 FVKESK. Trimming cost V 1 base and J 1 base, with 7 bases left between them. The CDR3 has 15 residues. The CDR3 sequence is CASSQGKRTNEKLFF. The CDR3 coding sequence is TGTGCCAGCAGCCAAGGCAAAAGAACTAATGAAAAACTGTTTTTT.

This clonotype was recorded a few times. This sequence joins TRBV9 and TRBJ2-2; tentatively, D is TRBD1 (5 bases). The CDR3 sequence is 15 residues long. The germline gives CDR1 SGDLS, CDR2 YYNGEE. Trimming pared 4 bases from V and 3 bases from J, leaving 13 bases between. In DNA form, the CDR3 reads TGTGCCAGCAGCTCAAGACAGACAGACACCGGGGAGCTGTTTTTT. Its protein product is CASSSRQTDTGELFF.

This clonotype turned up a few times. V gene TRBV12-3 or TRBV12-4 combines with J gene TRBJ2-2; TRBD2 matches 8 bases. CDR3 length equals 16 residues. With V trimmed by 6 bases and J by 3 bases, 9 bases remained unmatched. The CDR3 spells CASSPQRGLDTGELFF. As DNA, the CDR3 is TGTGCCAGCAGCCCTCAGCGGGGGCTCGACACCGGGGAGCTGTTTTTT.

The table lists this clonotype with many counts. This CDR3 reads CASSYQSLGDSPLHF. The CDR3 DNA reads TGCGCCAGCAGCTACCAGTCTTTAGGCGATTCACCCCTCCACTTT. J is TRBJ1-6 and V is TRBV5-1; D unresolved. Germline-derived CDR1 and CDR2 are SGHRS and YFSETQ. V lost 3 bases to trimming and J lost 8 bases, with 15 bases between them. The CDR3 runs to 15 residues.

The chain carries TRBV7-2 and TRBJ1-5; tentatively, D is TRBD1 (5 bases). The CDR3 totals 15 residues. CDR1 is SGHTA, CDR2 FQGNSA, per germline. Trimming took off 1 base at V and 5 bases at J, with 12 bases between the two ends. CDR3 sequence: CASSLEAWGDQPQHF. In DNA form, the CDR3 reads TGTGCCAGCAGCTTAGAAGCGTGGGGCGATCAGCCCCAGCATTTT. Together with reference TRBV7-2 and TRBJ1-5, the CDR3 gives the full variable domain: GAGVSQSPSNKVTEKGKDVELRCDPISGHTALYWYRQSLGQGLEFLIYFQGNSAPDKSGLPSDRFSAERTGGSVSTLTIQRTQQEDSAVYLCASSLEAWGDQPQHFGDGTRLSIL.

There are a few counts of this clonotype. The J gene is TRBJ2-1, the V gene TRBV27; D perhaps matches TRBD1 (6 bases). The CDR3 consists of 13 residues. The germline CDR1 and CDR2 sequences are MNHEY and SMNVEV (reference sequence). With 6 bases removed from V and 5 bases from J, the gap between germline ends came to 11 bases. The CDR3 protein is CASRDSLDNEQFF. The CDR3 nucleotides are TGTGCCAGCAGGGACAGTTTAGACAATGAGCAGTTCTTC.

This clonotype was detected ten times or more. The chain is built from TRBV5-1 and TRBJ2-3, with TRBD1 matching 9 bases. Unmatched junction bases numbered 6, after V lost 6 bases and J lost 7 bases. Germline V gene data show CDR1 as SGHRS and CDR2 as YFSETQ. CDR3 length: 13 residues. For the CDR3, the DNA is TGCGCCAGCACCGGGACAGGGCTGAATACGCAGTATTTT. Protein product: CASTGTGLNTQYF.

There are a few counts of this clonotype. This chain uses TRBV7-9 with TRBJ2-5; no clear D. Germline CDR1 reads SEHNR; CDR2 reads FQNEAQ (reference sequence). Trimming removed 4 bases at V and 2 bases at J, with 14 bases between. The CDR3 has 15 residues. CDR3 nucleotide sequence: TGTGCCAGCAGCTCCGGGCTTTCCTTACAAGAGACCCAGTACTTC. It encodes CASSSGLSLQETQYF.

Many counts were recorded for this clonotype. The chain recombines TRBV12-3 or TRBV12-4 with TRBJ2-3, with 9 bases matching TRBD2. The CDR3 extends over 15 amino acids. Trimming cost V 7 bases and J 0 bases; bases outside gene matches: 5. The CDR3 DNA reads as TGTGCCAGCACCAGCGGACTAGCGAGCACAGATACGCAGTATTTT. Amino acid sequence: CASTSGLASTDTQYF.

The chain combines TRBV5-1 with TRBJ2-5; 8 nucleotides agree with TRBD2. CDR3 length: 15 residues. CDR1 SGHRS and CDR2 YFSETQ come from the germline V gene. With V trimmed by 4 bases and J by 4 bases, 9 bases remained unmatched. CDR3 DNA sequence: TGCGCCAGCAGCGTCGGGGGCCTAGCGGGAGAGACCCAGTACTTC. As protein: CASSVGGLAGETQYF.

This clonotype has a handful of counts. CDR3 in amino acids: CASSQVGHGYTF. Here the CDR3 DNA reads TGTGCCAGCAGCCAAGTGGGTCATGGCTACACCTTC. V and J are TRBV3-1 and TRBJ1-2; the D is unclear. The CDR3 runs 12 residues. Germline V gives CDR1 LGHDT, CDR2 YNNKEL (reference sequence). V lost 1 base and J lost 6, with 6 bases in between.

This clonotype has at least ten counts. V is TRBV6-2 or TRBV6-3 and J is TRBJ2-3, with no clear D. Germline-derived CDR1 and CDR2 are MNHEY and SVGEGT. V lost 2 bases to trimming and J lost 4 bases, with 4 bases between them. The CDR3 spans 12 residues. CDR3 nucleotides: TGTGCCAGCAGTTACGAGTCAGATACGCAGTATTTT. Translation gives CASSYESDTQYF.

This clonotype was seen ten or more times. The chain recombines TRBV5-1 with TRBJ2-1; possibly TRBD2 for D (6 bases). This CDR3 is 14 amino acids long. Germline lookup yields CDR1 SGHRS and CDR2 YFSETQ. V shed 0 bases and J shed 7 bases, with 11 bases lying between them. The DNA for the CDR3 is TGCGCCAGCAGCTTGGGAACGGGGGTAAATGAGCAGTTCTTC. Its translation is CASSLGTGVNEQFF.

The J gene is TRBJ2-1, the V gene TRBV11-2; no firm D call. Germline CDR1 and CDR2: SGHAT and FQNNGV. V lost 5 bases and J 3 bases, leaving 14 bases between the germline ends. CDR3 length: 15 residues. The CDR3 coding sequence is TGTGCCAGCAGCCCGCCCGGACCACGCTACAATGAGCAGTTCTTC. The encoded protein is CASSPPGPRYNEQFF.

The J gene is TRBJ1-4, the V gene TRBV4-2, with 7 bases that match TRBD1. This CDR3 is built from 14 residues. The trim removed 4 bases at V and 7 bases at J, leaving 6 bases unmatched. The germline V gene has CDR1 LGHNA and CDR2 YNFKEQ. CDR3 bases: TGTGCCAGCAGCCCACGACAGGGACCTGAAAAACTGTTTTTT. This translates into CASSPRQGPEKLFF.